This T cell receptor beta chain was observed in a study of cytomegalovirus exposure and HLA in healthy donors. Study results and limitations: While the bulk of TCR sequences proved rare, some public TCRs turned up in many donors. Productive status was seen about 90% or about 30% of the time for most TCR beta V segments in an earlier analysis. A later analysis found that most CMV-associated TCR beta chains appeared HLA-restricted.

This clone appeared a few times. Its antigen is still unknown. The V gene's germline CDR1 is MGHRA and CDR2 YSYEKL. The CDR3 contains 16 residues. V lost 3 bases and J lost 6, with 18 bases in between. PCR primers comprised 60 Vbeta and 13 Jbeta primers. The table came from immunoSEQ multiplex PCR; TCRdb's copy has only in-frame clones and leaves some out. The data hold around 150,000 clones, with 60% to 70% observed a single time. The specimen was PBMCs. The chain links TRBV4-1 to TRBJ1-5, with D perhaps matching TRBD1 (5 bases). The TCR was taken from a woman in her fifties or sixties in good health and CMV-seropositive. CDR3 nucleotides: TGCGCCAGCAGCCAGGAAATGGGGGGTCCCAGTCAGCCCCAGCATTTT. It yields the protein CASSQEMGGPSQPQHF.